A selection of T cell receptor beta chains follows, all from one sample in a study of T cells in tumors after PD-1 blockade. The method was immunoSEQ multiplex PCR; TCRdb's version includes in-frame clones alone and lacks a portion of them. The sample lists a few thousand clones, around two thirds occurring once. The starting material was tumor tissue, obtained after anti-PD-1 treatment. The source is a human donor with basal cell carcinoma. The CDR3 runs from the conserved cysteine through the conserved F or W. A D gene is named only where the DNA matches it firmly. Expanded clones are given a class, and other clones once, few, many or no size at all.

D,V,size,J,DNA,CDR3
TRBD1,TRBV28,-,TRBJ1-2,TGTGCCAGCACCCCCCAGGGGGGGGCTTATGGCTACACCTTC,CASTPQGGAYGYTF
-,TRBV21-1,-,TRBJ2-1,TGTGCCAGCAGCAGATGGACTATCGGATACAATGAGCAGTTCTTC,CASSRWTIGYNEQFF
TRBD1,TRBV7-3,-,TRBJ2-5,TGTGCCAGCAGCATGTCATCCGGGACAGGTCAAGAGACCCAGTACTTC,CASSMSSGTGQETQYF
-,TRBV5-5,-,TRBJ1-3,TGTGCCAGCAGCGTTACAGGGTTCGGAAACACCATATATTTT,CASSVTGFGNTIYF
TRBD2,TRBV5-1,-,TRBJ2-5,TGCGCCAGCAGCCAAACAAAGGGACTAGTAGGCCAAGAGACCCAGTACTTC,CASSQTKGLVGQETQYF
-,TRBV19,-,TRBJ1-3,TGTGCCAGCCATAACGAAAATCCGCTCGGCTCTGGAAACACCATATATTTT,CASHNENPLGSGNTIYF
-,TRBV5-6,-,TRBJ1-2,TGTGCCAGCAGCTTATATCCGCAGACCGGGACCTCGGGCTACACCTTC,CASSLYPQTGTSGYTF
-,TRBV7-2,few,TRBJ1-6,TGTGCCAGCAGCTTAGATCGGGGGCGCGGATCACCCCTCCACTTT,CASSLDRGRGSPLHF
-,TRBV3-1/TRBV3-2,-,TRBJ1-1,TGTGCCAGCAGCCAACAGGCTGAAGCTTTCTTT,CASSQQAEAFF
TRBD1,TRBV6-6,-,TRBJ1-5,TGTGCCAGCAGCCCAGGGGGCGGGAATCAGCCCCAGCATTTT,CASSPGGGNQPQHF
TRBD2,TRBV6-1,-,TRBJ2-7,TGTGCCAGCAGTGAAGGGAGAGCGGGAGGTCGGGAGCAGTACTTC,CASSEGRAGGREQYF
-,TRBV7-2,large,TRBJ1-6,TGTGCCAGCAGCTTGGGGCCTGCCTCACCCCTCCACTTT,CASSLGPASPLHF
-,TRBV6-2/TRBV6-3,-,TRBJ1-2,TGTGCCAGCAGTTACGGCAGGGATCGGTATGGCTACACCTTC,CASSYGRDRYGYTF
TRBD1,TRBV27,-,TRBJ1-5,TGTGCCAGCAGTTTAGGACAGGGGCTAAATCAGCCCCAGCATTTT,CASSLGQGLNQPQHF
-,TRBV5-1,-,TRBJ2-6,TGCGCCAGCAGCTTGGAGGGATTCACTGGGGCCAACGTCCTGACTTTC,CASSLEGFTGANVLTF
-,TRBV27,-,TRBJ2-3,TGTGCCAGCAGTTTATCGGGTTGGAACGTCGCGTTTACAGATACGCAGTATTTT,CASSLSGWNVAFTDTQYF
TRBD2,TRBV20-1,-,TRBJ2-1,TGCAGTGCTAGTCCCAGCGGGAGTTACAATGAGCAGTTCTTC,CSASPSGSYNEQFF
TRBD2,TRBV19,-,TRBJ2-2,TGTGCCAGTAGTAGGACTAGCGGGGGGGCTAGCACCGGGGAGCTGTTTTTT,CASSRTSGGASTGELFF
-,TRBV6-2/TRBV6-3,-,TRBJ1-1,TGTGCCAGCAGTTACTCGATGGGGGAAGCAAACACTGAAGCTTTCTTT,CASSYSMGEANTEAFF
-,TRBV5-1,few,TRBJ2-7,TGCGCCAGCAGCTTGGCCCCTGGGTTGGAGCGGGCCCCCCGGTTC,CASSLAPGLERAPRF
TRBD1,TRBV3-1/TRBV3-2,-,TRBJ1-6,TGTGCCAGCAGCCAAAAGGGACAGTCCAATAATTCACCCCTCCACTTT,CASSQKGQSNNSPLHF
-,TRBV6-5,large,TRBJ2-7,TGTGCCAGCAGTTACTCGTTTTCAACCCCGGTCGAGCAGTACTTC,CASSYSFSTPVEQYF
-,TRBV3-1/TRBV3-2,-,TRBJ2-1,TGTGCCAGCAGCCAAGGAACCCAATCCTACAATGAGCAGTTCTTC,CASSQGTQSYNEQFF
-,TRBV28,once,TRBJ2-7,TGTGCCAGCAGAGCACCCGGCCGGAGGACCTACGAGCAGTACTTC,CASRAPGRRTYEQYF
-,TRBV6-1,medium-sized,TRBJ1-1,TGTGCCAGCAGTGAAGCGCCACAAAAGAACACTGAAGCTTTCTTT,CASSEAPQKNTEAFF
TRBD1,TRBV5-6,-,TRBJ1-1,TGTGCCAGCAGCTTGGACAGGGGCAGGGACACTGAAGCTTTCTTT,CASSLDRGRDTEAFF
TRBD1,TRBV19,-,TRBJ2-6,TGTGCCAGTAAGGGGGCCAATACTGGGGCCAACGTCCTGACTTTC,CASKGANTGANVLTF
-,TRBV4-2,-,TRBJ2-4,TGTGCCAGCAGCCAAGGTCTCGGGGAGGCCAAAAACATTCAGTACTTC,CASSQGLGEAKNIQYF
TRBD2,TRBV28,-,TRBJ2-7,TGTGCCAGCAGCGGGACTAGCGGGAGGGTTAGCTCCTACGAGCAGTACTTC,CASSGTSGRVSSYEQYF
TRBD1,TRBV28,-,TRBJ2-1,TGTGCCAGCAGCCACAGGGGTTGGTACAATGAGCAGTTCTTC,CASSHRGWYNEQFF
-,TRBV4-1,-,TRBJ2-5,TGCGCCAGCAGCCCCACTTCCCAAGAGACCCAGTACTTC,CASSPTSQETQYF
-,TRBV7-9,-,TRBJ1-2,TGTGCCAGCAGCTTGTCGACGGGGACCTACACCTTC,CASSLSTGTYTF
-,TRBV29-1,-,TRBJ2-7,TGCAGCGTTGAATGGTTCTACGAGCAGTACTTC,CSVEWFYEQYF
-,TRBV19,-,TRBJ2-1,TGTGCCAGTGGTCAAGGAGGCGGGAACGACAATGAGCAGTTCTTC,CASGQGGGNDNEQFF
TRBD1,TRBV7-9,few,TRBJ1-4,TGTGCCAGCACCTTCGGGACAGCTAATGAAAAACTGTTTTTT,CASTFGTANEKLFF
-,TRBV4-2,-,TRBJ1-5,TGTGCCAGCGCCGGGACGGTTCAATCAGCCCAGCATTTT,CASAGTVQSAQHF
TRBD1,TRBV6-5,-,TRBJ2-5,TGTGCCAGCACCCCACACAGGGGGAGCAAGACCCAGTACTTC,CASTPHRGSKTQYF